This T cell receptor beta chain was obtained from a study of T cells after yellow fever vaccination. The germline V gene has CDR1 KGHDR and CDR2 SFDVKD. V lost 5 bases and J lost 0; bases outside the gene matches: 4. This CDR3 has 15 residues. TCRdb passed the 5' RACE reads through MiXCR, listing each CDR3 protein once. In the table there are 500,000 to 650,000 distinct CDR3 sequences, over 9% of which are singletons. The source is a man younger than 45 who received the YFV17D yellow fever vaccine. This specimen consisted of PBMCs, obtained on the day of the yellow fever booster vaccination. This sequence joins TRBV24-1 and TRBJ2-3, with 7 bases lining up with TRBD1. CDR3 nucleotides: TGTGCCACCAGTGCCCTGGACAGGAGCACAGATACGCAGTATTTT. Protein sequence: CATSALDRSTDTQYF.